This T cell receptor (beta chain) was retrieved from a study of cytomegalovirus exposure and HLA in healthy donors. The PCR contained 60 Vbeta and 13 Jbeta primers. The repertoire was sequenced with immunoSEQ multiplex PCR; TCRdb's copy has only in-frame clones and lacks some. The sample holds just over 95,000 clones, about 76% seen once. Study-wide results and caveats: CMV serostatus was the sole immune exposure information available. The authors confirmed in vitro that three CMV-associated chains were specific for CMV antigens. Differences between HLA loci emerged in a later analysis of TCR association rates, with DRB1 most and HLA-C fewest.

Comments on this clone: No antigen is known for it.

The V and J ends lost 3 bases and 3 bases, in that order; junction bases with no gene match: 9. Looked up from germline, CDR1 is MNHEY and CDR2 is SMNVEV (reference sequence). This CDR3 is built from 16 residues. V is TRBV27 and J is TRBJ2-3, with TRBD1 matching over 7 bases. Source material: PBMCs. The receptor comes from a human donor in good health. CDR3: CASSFRRQGRTDTQYF. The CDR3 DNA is TGTGCCAGCAGTTTCCGACGACAGGGCCGAACAGATACGCAGTATTTT.